These 26 T cell receptor beta chains share one sample of origin, sequenced in a study of T cells expressing NK-cell markers. TCRdb re-called the 5' RACE reads; one entry per CDR3 protein, DNA not given. The record lists some 150,000 distinct CDR3 sequences, of which the ten most abundant hold approximately 12%. The sample consisted of blood T cells: a sorted CD56 or NKG2C T cell subset, CD4+ or CD8+ T cells, or bulk PBMC T cells (not recorded which). These receptors originate from a man between 18 and 35 years old in good health.

The chain recombines TRBV29-1 with TRBJ1-1; there is no DNA to check the TCRdb D call of TRBD1. This CDR3 spans 14 amino acids. Looked up from germline, CDR1 is SQVTM and CDR2 is ANQGSEA. CDR3 in amino acids: CSVDLGAANTEAFF.

V and J are TRBV7-9 and TRBJ2-7; the TCRdb call, TRBD2, lacks DNA for checking. CDR1 and CDR2 from the germline V gene are SEHNR and FQNEAQ (reference sequence). There are 15 residues in the CDR3. The CDR3 spells CASSPIAGVPNEQYF.

This chain joins TRBV19 and TRBJ2-1; absent DNA, TCRdb's TRBD2 call cannot be checked. The CDR3 consists of 16 residues. CDR1 and CDR2 from the germline V gene are LNHDA and SQIVND (reference sequence). The CDR3 here is CASSPRTSGIYNEQFF.

The chain joins TRBV12-3 or TRBV12-4 to TRBJ2-3; there is no DNA to check the TCRdb D call of TRBD2. This CDR3 comprises 17 residues. CDR3 protein: CASSPGTSGRALDTQYF.

The rearrangement uses TRBV15 and TRBJ2-1; TCRdb's D call of TRBD2 is untestable without DNA. Germline CDR1 is LNHNV and CDR2 is YYDKDF (reference sequence). This CDR3 spans 15 amino acids. CDR3 amino acids: CATAGGRTSGNEQFF.

Judged by frequency, this clonotype is medium-sized. V is TRBV7-9 and J is TRBJ2-1; there is no DNA to check the TCRdb D call of TRBD2. There are 16 residues in the CDR3. CDR1 and CDR2 (germline): SEHNR, FQNEAQ (reference sequence). CDR3 loop: CASSPPRSSSYNEQFF. Full variable domain (outside the CDR3, taken from reference TRBV7-9 and TRBJ2-1): DTGVSQNPRHKITKRGQNVTFRCDPISEHNRLYWYRQTLGQGPEFLTYFQNEAQLEKSRLLSDRFSAERPKGSFSTLEIQRTEQGDSAMYLCASSPPRSSSYNEQFFGPGTRLTVL.

The V call is TRBV20-1, the J call TRBJ1-5. Per the germline V gene, CDR1 is DFQATT and CDR2 is SNEGSKA (reference sequence). The length of the CDR3 is 13 residues. The CDR3 is CSAREARGQPQHF.

The CDR3 protein is CSARDHETSVLSTDTQYF. The chain links TRBV20-1 to TRBJ2-3; TCRdb selects TRBD2, and the lack of DNA leaves this call unchecked. The CDR3 contains 18 residues. Germline loops: CDR1 DFQATT, CDR2 SNEGSKA (reference sequence).

The chain has TRBV10-3 and TRBJ2-7; no DNA is available, so the TRBD1 call from TCRdb remains unchecked. The CDR3 has 14 residues. CDR1 ENHRY and CDR2 SYGVKD come from the germline V gene. The CDR3: CAISGTGSSHEQYF.

The chain joins TRBV19 to TRBJ1-1; lacking DNA, the TRBD1 call made by TCRdb goes unchecked. Germline V gene sequence: CDR1 LNHDA, CDR2 SQIVND (reference sequence). The CDR3 consists of 14 residues. CDR3 in amino acids: CASSYRGRDTEAFF.

This sequence joins TRBV2 and TRBJ2-7; TCRdb designates TRBD2, a call that cannot be tested without DNA. CDR1 is SNHLY and CDR2 is FYNNEI in the germline V gene. CDR3 size: 16 residues. CDR3 sequence: CASSEVLTSGHYEQYF.

V and J are TRBV5-1 and TRBJ1-5; TCRdb lists TRBD1, though no DNA is available to test this call. CDR1 and CDR2 (germline): SGHRS, YFSETQ. The CDR3 consists of 15 residues. The CDR3 spells CASSSHPGQNQPQHF.

The chain links TRBV10-3 to TRBJ2-1. Germline lookup yields CDR1 ENHRY and CDR2 SYGVKD. This CDR3 is built from 14 residues. CDR3 loop: CAISESDSNNEQFF.

This CDR3 reads CSAATGTPARSEQFF. V is TRBV20-1 and J is TRBJ2-1; as DNA is missing, the TRBD1 call by TCRdb cannot be tested. The CDR3 runs to 15 residues. Germline CDR1 reads DFQATT; CDR2 reads SNEGSKA (reference sequence).

The gene calls are TRBV28 and TRBJ2-1. This CDR3 spans 13 amino acids. The germline CDR1 and CDR2 sequences are MDHEN and SYDVKM. The CDR3: CASSFPSYNEQFF.

This chain joins TRBV3-1 and TRBJ2-1; as DNA is missing, the TRBD2 call by TCRdb cannot be tested. The CDR3 loop spans 16 amino acids. Germline V gene sequence: CDR1 LGHDT, CDR2 YNNKEL (reference sequence). The chain's CDR3 is CASSQYPSGIWVEQFF.

J is TRBJ2-2 and V is TRBV19. CDR1 and CDR2 (germline): LNHDA, SQIVND (reference sequence). The CDR3 contains 15 residues. The CDR3 sequence is CASTLTSGNPGELFF.

CDR3 sequence: CASSQDWLGLHSPLHF. This chain joins TRBV14 and TRBJ1-6. The V gene's germline CDR1 is SGHDN and CDR2 FVKESK. The CDR3 contains 16 residues.

The chain is built from TRBV7-8 and TRBJ2-2; TCRdb returns TRBD1, unconfirmable since there is no DNA. The length of the CDR3 is 14 residues. The germline gives CDR1 SGHVS, CDR2 FQNEAQ. The CDR3 protein is CALTRGSNTGELFF.

This sequence joins TRBV3-1 and TRBJ1-1; the TRBD1 assignment by TCRdb is unverifiable without DNA. The CDR3 has 13 amino acids. The germline V gene has CDR1 LGHDT and CDR2 YNNKEL (reference sequence). The CDR3 region is CASRGHQYPEAFF.

The V gene is TRBV24-1, the J gene TRBJ1-1. CDR3 size: 13 residues. Germline CDR1 and CDR2: KGHDR and SFDVKD. The CDR3 protein is CATRASLFAEAFF.

The CDR3 here is CASSLRLAGEGSYEQYF. The V and J genes are TRBV7-2 and TRBJ2-7; TCRdb lists TRBD1, though no DNA is available to test this call. Looked up from germline, CDR1 is SGHTA and CDR2 is FQGNSA. This CDR3 is 17 amino acids long.

The genes are TRBV2 and TRBJ2-3; TCRdb selects TRBD2, and the lack of DNA leaves this call unchecked. This CDR3 is built from 17 residues. Germline CDR1 reads SNHLY; CDR2 reads FYNNEI. Here the CDR3 reads CASSPSIRPSITDTQYF.

CDR3 residues: CASSPQENTGELFF. The chain uses TRBV21-1 and TRBJ2-2; the TCRdb call, TRBD1, lacks DNA for checking. TRBV21-1 is a listed pseudogene. The CDR3 is 14 amino acids.

V and J are TRBV3-1 and TRBJ2-1; TCRdb gives TRBD1 as the D gene, but with no DNA this cannot be confirmed. Germline lookup yields CDR1 LGHDT and CDR2 YNNKEL (reference sequence). The CDR3 loop spans 15 amino acids. CDR3 loop: CASRAVSWGEGEQFF.

The V call is TRBV27, the J call TRBJ1-5; TCRdb selects TRBD1, and the lack of DNA leaves this call unchecked. This CDR3 has 15 amino acids. Germline V gives CDR1 MNHEY, CDR2 SMNVEV (reference sequence). The CDR3 sequence is CASKTKMTVFLPQHF.